The 18 T cell receptor beta chains below all came from one sample that was sequenced in a study of CD8 T cells in ankylosing spondylitis. Study results and limitations: Characteristic of ankylosing spondylitis blood, it appeared, was a TCR beta motif comprising about eight highly homologous variants.

Each CDR3 protein gets one entry after TCRdb re-called the 5' RACE reads with MiXCR. The repertoire includes 700,000 to 850,000 distinct CDR3 sequences, 12% of them detected once, and approximately 0.51% sits in the top ten. No antigen has been assigned to these receptors. The sequenced sample was blood, either unsorted or a sorted T cell fraction (not recorded which). Receptors originate from a male donor with ankylosing spondylitis.

This clonotype occurred a few times. This chain uses TRBV7-8 with TRBJ2-7; D may be TRBD1 (5 bases). The germline gives CDR1 SGHVS, CDR2 FQNEAQ. The V gene lost 5 bases and the J gene lost 0 bases, with 17 bases spanning the gap. CDR3 size: 16 residues. The CDR3 DNA follows: TGTGCCAGCAGCCCCAAACCGCAGGGCCTCTCCTACGAGCAGTACTTC. Amino acid sequence: CASSPKPQGLSYEQYF.

In regard to this clonotype: A much larger clone lies one base from this, so it may be a read error. The gene calls are TRBV7-7 and TRBJ1-6; 7 bases agree with TRBD1. The germline V gene has CDR1 SSHAT and CDR2 FNYEAQ (reference sequence). The CDR3 is 15 residues long. CDR3: CASNLGGQKYSPLHF. DNA of the CDR3: TGTGCTAGCAACTTGGGGGGACAGAAATATTCACCCCTCCACTTT.

The chain uses TRBV5-1 and TRBJ2-1; 9 bases map to TRBD1. V trimming: 4 bases; J trimming: 5 bases; junction bases outside the gene matches: 4. Germline V gene lookup returns CDR1 SGHRS and CDR2 YFSETQ. The CDR3 runs to 14 residues. The DNA for the CDR3 is TGCGCCAGCAGCGGGACAGGGTCCAACAATGAGCAGTTCTTC. Its translation: CASSGTGSNNEQFF. The entire variable domain, with the rest obtained from reference TRBV5-1 and TRBJ2-1, is as follows: KAGVTQTPRYLIKTRGQQVTLSCSPISGHRSVSWYQQTPGQGLQFLFEYFSETQRNKGNFPGRFSGRQFSNSRSEMNVSTLELGDSALYLCASSGTGSNNEQFFGPGTRLTVL.

This clonotype showed up many times. V and J are TRBV20-1 and TRBJ2-3; D unclear. CDR1 is DFQATT and CDR2 is SNEGSKA in the germline V gene (reference sequence). There are 11 residues in the CDR3. This CDR3 is CSGLGRDTQYF. CDR3 DNA: TGCAGCGGCCTCGGCCGAGATACGCAGTATTTT.

This clonotype was seen at least ten times. The CDR3 loop reads CASNLEGAAYGYTF. DNA of the CDR3: TGTGCCAGCAACTTGGAGGGGGCAGCCTATGGCTACACCTTC. This chain links TRBV12-3 or TRBV12-4 with TRBJ1-2; 7 nucleotides match TRBD1. The J segment lost 4 bases and the V segment lost 7 bases, leaving 9 bases of the junction unmatched. This CDR3 is 14 amino acids long.

The rearrangement joins TRBV24-1 to TRBJ1-2; 7 bases line up with TRBD1. The germline V gene encodes CDR1 KGHDR and CDR2 SFDVKD. V dropped 9 bases and J dropped 6; count of bases not matched to a gene: 6. CDR3 size: 12 residues. The CDR3 DNA is TGTGCCACCGGAGGACAGGTGGATGGCTACACCTTC. It translates to CATGGQVDGYTF.

The J gene is TRBJ2-3, the V gene TRBV7-2; TRBD2 agrees at 7 bases. The CDR3 is 15 residues long. The junction had 1 base not matched to a gene; V was cut back by 0 bases and J by 1 base. Germline loops: CDR1 SGHTA, CDR2 FQGNSA. The CDR3 is CASSLAGRGTDTQYF. The CDR3 bases are TGTGCCAGCAGCTTAGCGGGGAGGGGCACAGATACGCAGTATTTT.

The chain joins TRBV2 to TRBJ1-5, with D unclear. CDR1 and CDR2 from the germline V gene are SNHLY and FYNNEI. V lost 3 bases to trimming and J lost 5 bases, with 14 bases between them. The CDR3 covers 15 residues. The DNA of the CDR3 is TGTGCCAGCAGTGAGGAAGAAGCAGGATATCAGCCCCAGCATTTT. Protein product: CASSEEEAGYQPQHF.

This clonotype appeared a single time. The chain has TRBV5-6 and TRBJ2-7, with D maybe TRBD2 (5 bases). Germline-derived CDR1 and CDR2 are SGHDT and YYEEEE. Between the trimmed V and J ends, which lost 2 bases and 4 bases, there was a span of 25 bases. There are 18 residues in the CDR3. The CDR3 DNA reads as TGTGCCAGCAGCTTCGGGATCCTCTTCGATAGCGCTTTTTACGAGCAGTACTTC. This translates into CASSFGILFDSAFYEQYF. Using reference TRBV5-6 and TRBJ2-7 for the parts outside the CDR3, the full variable domain is DAGVTQSPTHLIKTRGQQVTLRCSPKSGHDTVSWYQQALGQGPQFIFQYYEEEERQRGNFPDRFSGHQFPNYSSELNVNALLLGDSALYLCASSFGILFDSAFYEQYFGPGTRLTVT.

The chain is built from TRBV5-1 and TRBJ1-4, with unresolved D. The germline gives CDR1 SGHRS, CDR2 YFSETQ. The CDR3 is 16 amino acids. Trimming removed 0 bases at V and 8 bases at J, with 17 bases between. This CDR3 is CASSLGHSGGPEKLFF. CDR3 nucleotides: TGCGCCAGCAGCTTGGGCCACTCGGGAGGGCCCGAAAAACTGTTTTTT. The complete variable domain, with remaining parts taken from reference TRBV5-1 and TRBJ1-4, reads KAGVTQTPRYLIKTRGQQVTLSCSPISGHRSVSWYQQTPGQGLQFLFEYFSETQRNKGNFPGRFSGRQFSNSRSEMNVSTLELGDSALYLCASSLGHSGGPEKLFFGSGTQLSVL.

This clonotype was counted a few times. The chain uses TRBV7-8 and TRBJ1-2; D not resolved. Trimming removed 3 bases at V and 5 bases at J, with 10 bases between. The CDR3 consists of 13 residues. Germline CDR1 reads SGHVS; CDR2 reads FQNEAQ. CDR3 amino acids: CASSLAVGYGYTF. CDR3 coding DNA: TGTGCCAGCAGCTTGGCCGTCGGGTATGGCTACACCTTC.

This clonotype was seen a few times. The chain recombines TRBV20-1 with TRBJ1-4; D is uncertain. CDR1 is DFQATT, CDR2 SNEGSKA, per germline (reference sequence). The CDR3 spans 14 residues. V was cut by 3 bases and J by 7 bases, with 15 bases left in between. The CDR3 sequence is CSARVRIMGEKLFF. For the CDR3, the DNA is TGCAGTGCTAGGGTCCGGATTATGGGTGAAAAACTGTTTTTT.

This clonotype was detected only a few times. V usage is TRBV11-2 and J usage is TRBJ2-1; TRBD2 might be the D (7 bases). CDR3 length: 18 amino acids. Trimming left V 7 bases short and J 0 bases short, with 22 bases between. Germline lookup yields CDR1 SGHAT and CDR2 FQNNGV. CDR3 DNA: TGTGCCAGCACCCCGGGGAGTGGGCGGGGGCGCTCCTACAATGAGCAGTTCTTC. Encoded protein: CASTPGSGRGRSYNEQFF.

At least ten counts were recorded for this clonotype. This sequence joins TRBV29-1 and TRBJ2-3, with no clear D. Germline V gene sequence: CDR1 SQVTM, CDR2 ANQGSEA. V dropped 5 bases and J dropped 2 bases, with 8 bases sitting between them. The CDR3 sequence is 12 residues long. CDR3 in DNA: TGCAGCGTTCGGGCACTCACAGATACGCAGTATTTT. Translated, it gives CSVRALTDTQYF.

The V gene is TRBV5-1, the J gene TRBJ2-4; D is perhaps TRBD2 (6 bases). This CDR3 has 15 amino acids. V was trimmed by 1 base and J by 6 bases, leaving 14 bases between them. The germline V gene has CDR1 SGHRS and CDR2 YFSETQ. The CDR3 is CASSLSTSSGNIQYF. In DNA form, the CDR3 reads TGCGCCAGCAGCTTGTCGACTAGTTCAGGAAACATTCAGTACTTC.

This clonotype showed up just a few times. The V gene is TRBV4-1, the J gene TRBJ2-5; the D is unclear. The CDR3 is 14 amino acids. Germline V gene lookup returns CDR1 MGHRA and CDR2 YSYEKL. V gave up 1 base and J gave up 5 bases, with 11 bases separating them. This CDR3 is CASSQGIQRETQYF. The CDR3 region has the DNA TGCGCCAGCAGCCAAGGTATCCAACGGGAGACCCAGTACTTC.

The chain has TRBV20-1 and TRBJ1-4; D is ambiguous. The CDR3 spans 12 residues. V was trimmed by 3 bases and J by 8 bases, leaving 10 bases between them. Germline CDR1 is DFQATT and CDR2 is SNEGSKA (reference sequence). The CDR3 is CSARFGREKLFF. CDR3 DNA: TGCAGTGCTAGGTTTGGGAGGGAAAAACTGTTTTTT.

The chain is built from TRBV20-1 and TRBJ1-6; possible D gene TRBD1, 6 bases. The CDR3 totals 14 residues. The germline gives CDR1 DFQATT, CDR2 SNEGSKA (reference sequence). Trimming left V 5 bases short and J 9 bases short, with 17 bases between. The CDR3 DNA sequence: TGCAGTGCTGCGGACAGAAGAGGGGGTTCACCCCTCCACTTT. It codes for CSAADRRGGSPLHF.